This passage covers 27 T cell receptor beta chains from one sample sequenced in a study of blood T cell repertoires in COVID-19 (dated by TCRdb to between 2020 and 2021). The library was produced with the immunoSEQ multiplex PCR assay. Drawn from immuneACCESS, this table holds only the in-frame rearrangements with V and J called that TCRdb kept. Clones are partly lost; checked studies trace under half to an unresolved V gene and leave the rest unexplained. The sample table contains about 190,000 clones; only one count was recorded for around nine tenths of them. The ten top clones hold approximately 1% of the sample. The sequencing input was peripheral blood. All receptors come from a young man with acute or convalescent COVID-19.

The V and J genes are TRBV7-9 and TRBJ2-3, with 14 positions matching TRBD2. J gave up 3 bases and V 5 bases, and 13 bases lay outside the gene matches. The CDR3 spans 19 residues. Germline CDR1 SEHNR, CDR2 FQNEAQ (reference sequence). CDR3 nucleotide sequence: TGTGCCAGCAGCGCCCGGACTAGCGGGAGGTGGATGGGTACAGATACGCAGTATTTT. It encodes CASSARTSGRWMGTDTQYF.

The chain joins TRBV6-6 to TRBJ2-3, with 11 nucleotides matching TRBD2. Germline trimming cut 5 bases from V and 0 bases from J; bases unmatched to any gene: 7. The CDR3 is 17 residues long. The germline V gene has CDR1 MNHNY and CDR2 SVGAGI (reference sequence). The CDR3 sequence is CASSLRTSGHSTDTQYF. The CDR3 coding sequence is TGTGCCAGCAGTCTTCGGACTAGCGGGCATAGCACAGATACGCAGTATTTT.

The chain uses TRBV5-1 and TRBJ1-2; 8 bases line up with TRBD1. This CDR3 region has 14 residues. Germline V gene sequence: CDR1 SGHRS, CDR2 YFSETQ. J was trimmed by 3 bases and V by 3 bases; bases with no gene match: 4. The CDR3: CASSSTGADYGYTF. As DNA, the CDR3 is TGCGCCAGCAGCTCGACAGGGGCGGACTATGGCTACACCTTC.

A few counts support this clone. The gene calls are TRBV7-9 and TRBJ1-5; D unresolved. The V and J ends lost 10 bases and 0 bases respectively, with 16 bases between them. The CDR3 consists of 15 residues. Germline CDR1 is SEHNR and CDR2 is FQNEAQ (reference sequence). The CDR3 DNA is TGTGCCACCCTAGAATTCGCCGATAGCAATCAGCCCCAGCATTTT. It encodes CATLEFADSNQPQHF.

The chain carries TRBV6-2 or TRBV6-3 and TRBJ1-4, with TRBD1 identical over 7 bases. The CDR3 covers 16 residues. The V gene's germline CDR1 is MNHEY and CDR2 SVGEGT. Trimming at V came to 6 bases and at J to 7 bases, leaving 14 bases not matched to a gene. Here the CDR3 DNA reads TGTGCCAGCAGCAAGGGTTACAGGGGTGAAGGTGAAAAACTGTTTTTT. It codes for CASSKGYRGEGEKLFF.

This clone appeared once. The rearrangement joins TRBV6-6 to TRBJ1-5; 7 positions agree with TRBD1. The V gene end was trimmed by 6 bases and the J gene end by 4 bases; junction bases not matched to a gene: 9. CDR3 length: 15 residues. Germline CDR1 MNHNY, CDR2 SVGAGI (reference sequence). CDR3 residues: CASSDTGQRNQPQHF. CDR3 nucleotide sequence: TGTGCCAGCAGCGACACGGGACAGCGGAATCAGCCCCAGCATTTT.

This chain uses TRBV11-2 with TRBJ1-6, with 7 bases matching TRBD1. J was trimmed by 9 bases and V by 6 bases; bases with no gene match: 8. Per the germline V gene, CDR1 is SGHAT and CDR2 is FQNNGV. The CDR3 runs 14 residues. The CDR3 bases are TGTGCCAGCAGTCCTGACAGGGCGAGTTCACCCCTCCACTTT. Its protein is CASSPDRASSPLHF.

The chain combines TRBV9 with TRBJ2-5; TRBD1 is a possible D gene (6 bases). The CDR3 loop spans 13 amino acids. CDR1 SGDLS and CDR2 YYNGEE come from the germline V gene. Trimming stripped 2 bases from V and 2 bases from J, with 7 bases between. CDR3 amino acids: CASSVQGQETQYF. CDR3 in DNA: TGTGCCAGCAGCGTGCAGGGGCAAGAGACCCAGTACTTC.

This chain joins TRBV5-1 and TRBJ2-3; 9 bases align to TRBD2. J was trimmed by 6 bases and V by 6 bases; bases with no gene match: 11. This CDR3 contains 15 residues. Germline V gene lookup returns CDR1 SGHRS and CDR2 YFSETQ. In DNA, the CDR3 is TGCGCCAGCAACGCGAGAGCGGGAGGAGGGGATACGCAGTATTTT. Its protein is CASNARAGGGDTQYF. Full variable domain (outside the CDR3, taken from reference TRBV5-1 and TRBJ2-3): KAGVTQTPRYLIKTRGQQVTLSCSPISGHRSVSWYQQTPGQGLQFLFEYFSETQRNKGNFPGRFSGRQFSNSRSEMNVSTLELGDSALYLCASNARAGGGDTQYFGPGTRLTVL.

The chain employs TRBV28 and TRBJ1-1, with a weak D call TRBD1 (6 bases). Germline lookup yields CDR1 MDHEN and CDR2 SYDVKM. The ends were cut back, 5 bases at V and 11 bases at J, with 15 bases in the middle. The CDR3 length is 12 residues. CDR3 DNA: TGTGCCAGCAGTATCACAGGGATGCGGGCTTTCTTT. Amino acids: CASSITGMRAFF.

The count of this clone is one. The chain uses TRBV20-1 and TRBJ1-2; 10 bases agree with TRBD1. Looked up from germline, CDR1 is DFQATT and CDR2 is SNEGSKA (reference sequence). This CDR3 has 14 amino acids. Unmatched junction bases numbered 6, after V lost 3 bases and J lost 5 bases. CDR3 loop: CSASPGQGWYGYTF. In DNA, the CDR3 is TGCAGTGCTAGTCCGGGACAGGGGTGGTATGGCTACACCTTC.

The chain joins TRBV11-1 to TRBJ2-1, with D hard to call. Trimming stripped 3 bases from V and 4 bases from J, with 4 bases between. Looked up from germline, CDR1 is SGHAT and CDR2 is FQDESV (reference sequence). CDR3 length: 12 residues. The CDR3 bases are TGTGCCAGCAGCTTTATTTACAATGAGCAGTTCTTC. It codes for CASSFIYNEQFF.

V gene TRBV5-1 combines with J gene TRBJ1-1; the D gene is possibly TRBD1 (5 bases). Germline assignment: CDR1 SGHRS and CDR2 YFSETQ. Trimming shortened V by 5 bases and J by 4 bases, and 18 bases separated the two germline ends. The CDR3 spans 15 residues. The CDR3 is CASSIGRGDGTEAFF. Written as DNA, the CDR3 is TGCGCCAGCAGTATAGGACGGGGGGATGGCACTGAAGCTTTCTTT.

J is TRBJ1-1 and V is TRBV9; 9 bases agree with TRBD1. CDR1 SGDLS and CDR2 YYNGEE come from the germline V gene. V gave up 3 bases and J gave up 5 bases; unmatched junction bases: 14. CDR3 length: 17 amino acids. CDR3 amino acids: CASSATPGQGLRTEAFF. Here the CDR3 DNA reads TGTGCCAGCAGCGCAACTCCGGGACAGGGATTGAGGACTGAAGCTTTCTTT.

The rearrangement links TRBV3-1 (or the pseudogene TRBV3-2) to TRBJ1-2; unclear D gene. Trimming took off 4 bases at V and 4 bases at J, with 10 bases between the two ends. The CDR3 is made up of 13 amino acids. The germline CDR1 and CDR2 sequences are LGHDT and YNNKEL (reference sequence). As DNA, the CDR3 is TGTGCCAGCAGCCTGGGCACCACCTATGGCTACACCTTC. Translated: CASSLGTTYGYTF.

The rearrangement links TRBV5-1 to TRBJ2-7; D might be TRBD2 (5 bases). CDR1 is SGHRS and CDR2 is YFSETQ in the germline V gene. V dropped 1 base and J dropped 4 bases, with 9 bases sitting between them. This CDR3 comprises 13 residues. CDR3 residues: CASSLTSTYEQYF. The CDR3 bases are TGCGCCAGCAGCTTGACTAGTACTTACGAGCAGTACTTC.

The chain couples TRBV9 to TRBJ1-4; the D is unclear. Germline CDR1 SGDLS, CDR2 YYNGEE. CDR3 length equals 14 residues. The ends were cut back, 3 bases at V and 0 bases at J, with 6 bases in the middle. CDR3 bases: TGTGCCAGCAGCGAATCTGCAACTAATGAAAAACTGTTTTTT. Its translation: CASSESATNEKLFF.

The DNA of the CDR3 is TGTGCCAGCAGGGACAGGGGGCTCAGTCGGCAGCCCCAGCATTTT. It specifies CASRDRGLSRQPQHF. The rearrangement uses TRBV6-5 and TRBJ1-5; 11 bases are shared with TRBD1. Unmatched junction bases numbered 8, after V lost 6 bases and J lost 7 bases. The germline CDR1 and CDR2 sequences are MNHEY and SVGAGI. CDR3 length equals 15 residues.

The chain carries TRBV19 and TRBJ2-1; 7 bases align to TRBD2. The CDR3 is made up of 16 amino acids. From germline, CDR1 is LNHDA and CDR2 SQIVND (reference sequence). J lost 4 bases, V lost 3 bases, and 9 bases had no gene match. The CDR3 protein is CASSMISGSPYNEQFF. The CDR3 bases are TGTGCCAGTAGTATGATTAGCGGGTCGCCTTACAATGAGCAGTTCTTC.

J is TRBJ2-1 and V is TRBV6-1, with TRBD2 identical over 10 bases. CDR3 length equals 16 residues. Germline CDR1 is MNHNS and CDR2 is SASEGT. V was clipped by 4 bases and J by 0 bases; unmatched bases: 3. In nucleotides, the CDR3 is TGTGCCAGCAGTGTTCTAGCGGGAGTCTCCTACAATGAGCAGTTCTTC. Amino acid sequence: CASSVLAGVSYNEQFF.

V and J are TRBV5-8 and TRBJ1-2; TRBD1 matches at 8 bases. Germline CDR1 and CDR2: SGHTS and YDEGEE. V lost 3 bases to trimming and J lost 3 bases; unmatched junction nucleotides: 1. The CDR3 has 13 residues. CDR3 in DNA: TGTGCCAGCAGCTGGGGACAGGACTATGGCTACACCTTC. As protein: CASSWGQDYGYTF.

The rearrangement links TRBV28 to TRBJ2-2; a weak D match, TRBD2 (6 bases). The CDR3 contains 13 residues. Germline CDR1 and CDR2: MDHEN and SYDVKM. V was clipped by 6 bases and J by 5 bases, with 10 bases between them. DNA for the CDR3: TGTGCCAGCAGATCTGGGACTACCGGGGAGCTGTTTTTT. It codes for CASRSGTTGELFF. The full variable domain, completed using reference TRBV28 and TRBJ2-2, is DVKVTQSSRYLVKRTGEKVFLECVQDMDHENMFWYRQDPGLGLRLIYFSYDVKMKEKGDIPEGYSVSREKKERFSLILESASTNQTSMYLCASRSGTTGELFFGEGSRLTVL.

The genes are TRBV24-1 and TRBJ2-2, with D possibly TRBD2 on 5 matching bases. CDR1 and CDR2 (germline): KGHDR, SFDVKD. Between the trimmed V and J ends, which lost 0 bases and 6 bases, there was a span of 10 bases. CDR3 length: 15 amino acids. The CDR3 DNA follows: TGTGCCACCAGTGATTTGGGCGGCGGGCCCGGGGAGCTGTTTTTT. Protein sequence: CATSDLGGGPGELFF.

V and J are TRBV6-5 and TRBJ1-6, with D maybe TRBD1 (5 bases). The germline gives CDR1 MNHEY, CDR2 SVGAGI. The CDR3 contains 16 residues. The V end was cut by 1 base, the J end by 0 bases, with 7 bases between. The CDR3 here is CASSYYRSSYNSPLHF. The CDR3 nucleotides read TGTGCCAGCAGTTACTACAGGAGCTCCTATAATTCACCCCTCCACTTT.

This chain connects TRBV29-1 to TRBJ2-7; 8 bases agree with TRBD1. Trimming removed 4 bases from V and 5 bases from J; junction bases left unmatched: 4. Germline assignment: CDR1 SQVTM and CDR2 ANQGSEA. The CDR3 extends over 12 amino acids. The chain's CDR3 is CSVVRTGNEQYF. As DNA, the CDR3 is TGCAGCGTTGTTAGGACAGGGAACGAGCAGTACTTC.

The chain recombines TRBV28 with TRBJ2-1, with D maybe TRBD1 (6 bases). Deletions cut 6 bases from V and 2 bases from J, with 20 bases between. CDR3 length: 17 residues. Germline V CDR1 and CDR2: MDHEN, SYDVKM. In DNA, the CDR3 is TGTGCCAGCAGCCCCCCCATACAGGGAACCCCCTACAATGAGCAGTTCTTC. It translates to CASSPPIQGTPYNEQFF.

The V gene is TRBV7-6, the J gene TRBJ2-2; D is ambiguous. Trimming stripped 1 base from V and 5 bases from J, with 5 bases between. The CDR3 extends over 13 amino acids. The V gene's germline CDR1 is SGHVS and CDR2 FNYEAQ. CDR3 in amino acids: CASSLDRTGELFF. For the CDR3, the DNA is TGTGCCAGCAGCTTAGATAGAACCGGGGAGCTGTTTTTT.